This is a list of T cell receptor beta chains from one sample in a study of blood T cell repertoires in COVID-19. Only in-frame clones appear in the TCRdb table, and some are missing; sequencing was by immunoSEQ multiplex PCR. Found here are fewer than 250,000 clones, around 88% of them singletons; the top ten hold 5.5% to 6%. The source material was peripheral blood. The source is a woman of 80 years or more with COVID-19, enrolled during active disease. Both conserved end residues are part of each CDR3. A D gene is named only where the DNA matches it firmly. For some rows the clone size is stated as once, few or many, or as a class when expanded; others skip it.

j_call	clone_size	d_call	v_call	cdr3_nt	cdr3_aa
TRBJ1-2	-	-	TRBV28	TGTGCCAGCAGTCCCCCCGCCGACAGCCACTATGGCTACACCTTC	CASSPPADSHYGYTF
TRBJ1-2	-	TRBD1	TRBV6-6	TGTGCCAGCAGTCAGGGACAGGGGGCTGGGTATGGCTACACCTTC	CASSQGQGAGYGYTF
TRBJ1-4	-	-	TRBV21-1	TGTGCCAGCAGCAAGCCAACCGGGACAGAAAATACCTGGGTGCCTAATGAAAAACTGTTTTTT	CASSKPTGTENTWVPNEKLFF
TRBJ1-5	-	TRBD1	TRBV19	TGTGCCAGTAGTACAGGGGGCGCCGGGATGGCCTTCAATCAGCCCCAGCATTTT	CASSTGGAGMAFNQPQHF
TRBJ1-6	-	-	TRBV28	TGTGCCAGTCGCGAGGACTTGGCTAATCCACCCCTCCACTTT	CASREDLANPPLHF
TRBJ1-2	-	-	TRBV5-6	TGTGCCAGCAGTCCCCGGACATATGGCTACACCTTC	CASSPRTYGYTF
TRBJ1-2	once	TRBD1	TRBV6-1	TGTGCCAGCAGTGAAGACAGGGGTGGAGGCTACACCTTC	CASSEDRGGGYTF
TRBJ1-6	-	-	TRBV3-1/TRBV3-2	TGTGCCAGCAGCCAAGTACAGGGCGGAAATTCACCCCTCCACTTT	CASSQVQGGNSPLHF
TRBJ2-4	-	TRBD2	TRBV3-1/TRBV3-2	TGTGCCAGCAGCCAAGATAGCGGGTTAGCCAAAAACATTCAGTACTTC	CASSQDSGLAKNIQYF
TRBJ2-3	-	-	TRBV7-2	TGTGCCAGCAGCTTACAGGCAGATACGCAGTATTTT	CASSLQADTQYF
TRBJ1-2	-	-	TRBV6-5	TGTGCCAGCAGCACTCCGGGGTTTGGGAACTATGGCTACACCTTC	CASSTPGFGNYGYTF
TRBJ1-2	-	-	TRBV9	TGTGCCAGCAGCGTAGCACTCAACAACTATGGCTACACCTTC	CASSVALNNYGYTF
TRBJ2-6	-	-	TRBV3-1/TRBV3-2	TGTGCCAGCAGCCCCCTCCGCTCTGGGGCCAACGTCCTGACTTTC	CASSPLRSGANVLTF
TRBJ2-1	-	TRBD2	TRBV5-1	TGCGCCAGCAGCTCCTCCTCGGGGCGGGGGGGAAATAATGAGCAGTTCTTC	CASSSSSGRGGNNEQFF
TRBJ1-1	-	-	TRBV5-6	TGTGCCAGCAGCTTGTGGGGGCCTTTGAACACTGAAGCTTTCTTT	CASSLWGPLNTEAFF
TRBJ2-1	-	TRBD1	TRBV6-2/TRBV6-3	TGTGCCAGCAGCCGACTACAGGGGGAGCAGTTCTTC	CASSRLQGEQFF
TRBJ2-6	-	-	TRBV10-3	TGTGCCATCAGTGACAGGGGAAACTCTGGGGCCAACGTCCTGACTTTC	CAISDRGNSGANVLTF
TRBJ1-6	-	-	TRBV6-5	TGTGCCAGCAGTTACTCCCAGGGCTCCTATAATTCACCCCTCCACTTT	CASSYSQGSYNSPLHF
TRBJ1-2	few	TRBD1	TRBV6-5	TGTGCCAGCAGTTGGACAGGGCGTGATGGCTACACCTTC	CASSWTGRDGYTF
TRBJ1-1	few	TRBD1	TRBV19	TGTGCCAGTAGTACGAGACAGGGGGCGGCGAGGACTGAAGCTTTCTTT	CASSTRQGAARTEAFF
TRBJ1-4	-	-	TRBV10-3	TGTGCCATCAGTGAGGGGGAGAATGAAAAACTGTTTTTT	CAISEGENEKLFF
TRBJ1-5	-	-	TRBV5-1	TGCGCCAGCAGCTTGGATGGTGGTGGCCTCAATCAGCCCCAGCATTTT	CASSLDGGGLNQPQHF
TRBJ1-6	once	TRBD1	TRBV5-1	TGCGCCAGCAGCCCCTGGACAGGGGGCGCCGATAATTCACCCCTCCACTTT	CASSPWTGGADNSPLHF
TRBJ1-1	-	-	TRBV5-6	TGTGCCAGCAGCTTATTAGGGAGCGCTGAAGCTTTCTTT	CASSLLGSAEAFF
TRBJ2-1	-	-	TRBV29-1	TGCAGCGTTGATGGACTCCCGAACAATGAGCAGTTCTTC	CSVDGLPNNEQFF
TRBJ1-3	-	-	TRBV7-9	TGTGCCAGCAGCTCTCCGACAGCCGGGTCATCTGGAAACACCATATATTTT	CASSSPTAGSSGNTIYF
TRBJ2-5	-	-	TRBV5-1	TGCGCCAGCTCCCGTGAGGGGGGGGAGACCCAGTACTTC	CASSREGGETQYF
TRBJ1-3	-	TRBD1	TRBV27	TGTGCCAGCAGTTTATGGCAGGGGGGCGGAAACACCATATATTTT	CASSLWQGGGNTIYF
TRBJ1-4	-	TRBD1	TRBV28	TGTGCCAGCAGTCCCCGCATAGCAGGGGGGGAAAAACTGTTTTTT	CASSPRIAGGEKLFF
TRBJ2-1	-	-	TRBV19	TGTGCCAGTAGTACCGACCGGGGTCTTAATTACAATGAGCAGTTCTTC	CASSTDRGLNYNEQFF
TRBJ1-1	-	TRBD1	TRBV10-3	TGTGCCATCAGTGAGTCGAAGGGACAGACGAACACTGAAGCTTTCTTT	CAISESKGQTNTEAFF
TRBJ1-6	-	-	TRBV9	TGTGCCAGCAGCGTGAGGATGAGGAGACTCTATAATTCACCCCTCCACTTT	CASSVRMRRLYNSPLHF
TRBJ2-5	-	-	TRBV29-1	TGCAGTTCCTTGGCGGTCCAAGAGACCCAGTACTTC	CSSLAVQETQYF
TRBJ1-5	-	-	TRBV5-5	TGTGCCAGCAGCTTGGGAGGACACCCTTATAGCAATCAGCCCCAGCATTTT	CASSLGGHPYSNQPQHF
TRBJ1-1	-	TRBD1	TRBV27	TGTGCCAGCAGTCCACGCAGGGGGACTGAAGCTTTCTTT	CASSPRRGTEAFF
TRBJ1-1	-	-	TRBV11-2	TGTGCCAGCAGCTCTTTGACAGGAAGAGCTTTCTTT	CASSSLTGRAFF
TRBJ1-3	-	TRBD1	TRBV7-9	TGTGCCAGCAGCTGGACAGGGGGAGGAAACACCATATATTTT	CASSWTGGGNTIYF
TRBJ1-1	once	-	TRBV6-5	TGTGCCAGCAGTTACTTCGCAAAGGGGACTGAAGCTTTCTTT	CASSYFAKGTEAFF
TRBJ2-3	-	-	TRBV4-2	TGTGCCAGCAGCCAAATAGGGCGGGGTCGAAGCACAGATACGCAGTATTTT	CASSQIGRGRSTDTQYF
TRBJ2-2	-	-	TRBV7-8	TGTGCCAGCAGCCGTGGGGCAGCGAACACCGGGGAGCTGTTTTTT	CASSRGAANTGELFF
TRBJ1-2	-	TRBD1	TRBV3-1/TRBV3-2	TGTGCCAGCAGTCCCGGGACAGGGAGCGGGTCAGGAGGCTACACCTTC	CASSPGTGSGSGGYTF
TRBJ2-2	few	-	TRBV24-1	TGTGCCACCAGTGAACCTCTAGGGGAGCTGTTTTTT	CATSEPLGELFF
TRBJ1-1	-	-	TRBV29-1	TGCAGCGTTGAGCCCAGTGACGGATCTCGAGGCACTGAAGCTTTCTTT	CSVEPSDGSRGTEAFF
TRBJ1-1	-	TRBD1	TRBV6-5	TGTGCCAGCAGTTTTACCTCAGGGGGGAGAACTGAAGCTTTCTTT	CASSFTSGGRTEAFF
TRBJ1-4	-	-	TRBV3-1/TRBV3-2	TGTGCCAGCAGCCAAGGGGGCCGTACTAATGAAAAACTGTTTTTT	CASSQGGRTNEKLFF
TRBJ1-5	once	-	TRBV5-6	TGTGCCAGCAGCTTAGGGTTTGGCGGGAATAGCAATCAGCCCCAGCATTTT	CASSLGFGGNSNQPQHF
TRBJ1-2	-	TRBD1	TRBV5-1	TGCGCCAGCAGTGGGACCGGGACAGGGACCTATGGCTACACCTTC	CASSGTGTGTYGYTF